The 19 T cell receptor beta chains below were found in one sample sequenced in a study of tumor-infiltrating lymphocytes in localized non-small cell lung cancer. The repertoire was sequenced with immunoSEQ multiplex PCR; TCRdb's copy has only in-frame clones and lacks some. The sample lists 12,000 or so clones, 86% occurring once. The sequencing input was lung tumor tissue. These receptors all come from a human donor with non-small cell lung cancer.

This clone was found a few times. The chain combines TRBV4-1 with TRBJ2-1; TRBD2 aligns across 8 bases. CDR3 length equals 17 residues. The germline V gene has CDR1 MGHRA and CDR2 YSYEKL. The ends lost 4 bases at V and 3 bases at J; junction bases unmatched: 11. The CDR3 nucleotides read TGCGCCAGCAGCCTTTCCCTGGCGGGAGGTAACTACAATGAGCAGTTCTTC. It yields the protein CASSLSLAGGNYNEQFF.

The chain uses TRBV25-1 and TRBJ2-7; perhaps TRBD2 as D (5 bases). CDR3 length: 13 amino acids. CDR1 is MGHDK, CDR2 SYGVNS, per germline. Trimming removed 6 bases from V and 3 bases from J, with 12 bases in between. CDR3 DNA: TGTGCCAGCAGAGGAGGATCCCGCTACGAGCAGTACTTC. Amino acid sequence: CASRGGSRYEQYF.

The chain carries TRBV7-2 and TRBJ1-2; no firm D call. CDR1 and CDR2 (germline): SGHTA, FQGNSA. CDR3 length equals 13 residues. The V gene lost 0 bases and the J gene lost 8 bases, with 10 bases spanning the gap. This chain's CDR3 is CASSLAGAGGYTF. The CDR3 bases are TGTGCCAGCAGCTTAGCGGGAGCGGGGGGCTACACCTTC.

The V gene is TRBV4-2, the J gene TRBJ1-1; D is undetermined. CDR3 size: 15 residues. Germline assignment: CDR1 LGHNA and CDR2 YNFKEQ. Deletions cut 0 bases from V and 1 base from J, with 9 bases between. This chain's CDR3 is CASSQDWSGNTEAFF. The CDR3 region has the DNA TGTGCCAGCAGCCAAGATTGGAGCGGGAACACTGAAGCTTTCTTT.

The genes are TRBV5-1 and TRBJ2-3; D may be TRBD2 (6 bases). The CDR3 is 17 amino acids. V lost 0 bases and J 4 bases, leaving 18 bases between the germline ends. The germline V gene has CDR1 SGHRS and CDR2 YFSETQ. The CDR3: CASSLDWDFPGPDTQYF. The CDR3 nucleotides are TGCGCCAGCAGCTTGGACTGGGACTTCCCTGGGCCAGATACGCAGTATTTT.

The rearrangement uses TRBV7-9 and TRBJ1-1; no clear D gene. V shed 3 bases and J shed 2 bases, with 13 bases lying between them. Germline CDR1 reads SEHNR; CDR2 reads FQNEAQ (reference sequence). The length of the CDR3 is 15 residues. CDR3 in amino acids: CASSFPGIVNTEAFF. The CDR3 DNA follows: TGTGCCAGCAGCTTCCCCGGGATCGTAAACACTGAAGCTTTCTTT.

The chain recombines TRBV28 with TRBJ1-2; D is unresolved. The CDR3 loop spans 13 amino acids. V was pared by 7 bases and J by 0 bases, with 9 bases between. The germline V gene has CDR1 MDHEN and CDR2 SYDVKM. The CDR3 region is CASIPASNYGYTF. For the CDR3, the DNA is TGTGCCAGCATACCGGCCTCTAACTATGGCTACACCTTC.

The chain uses TRBV27 and TRBJ2-7, with TRBD2 identical over 7 bases. CDR1 MNHEY and CDR2 SMNVEV come from the germline V gene (reference sequence). The CDR3 is made up of 19 amino acids. Trimming cost V 7 bases and J 0 bases; bases outside gene matches: 21. The CDR3 reads CASINTSLFGGKSSYEQYF. CDR3 in DNA: TGTGCCAGCATTAACACTTCACTCTTCGGGGGGAAAAGCTCCTACGAGCAGTACTTC.

This clone has just one count. V and J are TRBV11-2 and TRBJ1-1, with D perhaps TRBD1 (5 bases). Germline values: CDR1 SGHAT, CDR2 FQNNGV. This CDR3 is built from 15 residues. V was pared by 3 bases and J by 4 bases, with 15 bases between. The CDR3 protein is CASSFYQGVLTEAFF. The CDR3 coding sequence is TGTGCCAGCAGCTTTTACCAGGGCGTGCTCACTGAAGCTTTCTTT.

Concerning this clone: Within the sample, other DNA sequences also encode this same CDR3. This chain links TRBV5-1 with TRBJ2-3; TRBD1 or TRBD2 may be the D gene (5 bases each). The germline V and J ends were trimmed by 3 bases and 6 bases, with 8 bases remaining between them. The germline CDR1 and CDR2 sequences are SGHRS and YFSETQ. CDR3 length equals 12 residues. This CDR3 is CASSWDRDTQYF. DNA for the CDR3: TGCGCCAGCAGCTGGGACCGCGATACGCAGTATTTT.

This rearrangement joins TRBV2 to TRBJ2-3, with D perhaps matching TRBD2 (6 bases). The CDR3 runs 17 residues. The germline V gene encodes CDR1 SNHLY and CDR2 FYNNEI. Trimming took 5 bases from V and 4 from J, leaving 22 bases between them. CDR3 in DNA: TGTGCCAGCAGTCCCCGAAGGGGAGGATTTTCGGCAGATACGCAGTATTTT. Translation: CASSPRRGGFSADTQYF.

The chain carries TRBV25-1 and TRBJ2-3, with TRBD1 matching 10 bases. Per germline, CDR1 MGHDK and CDR2 SYGVNS. The trim removed 5 bases at V and 5 bases at J, leaving 4 bases unmatched. The CDR3 spans 14 residues. DNA of the CDR3: TGTGCCAGCAGTTTGACAGGGGGCAGAGATACGCAGTATTTT. Protein sequence: CASSLTGGRDTQYF.

The chain carries TRBV5-4 and TRBJ2-6; D is perhaps TRBD1 (5 bases). V was shortened by 0 bases and J by 4 bases, with 5 bases between the two germline ends. The CDR3 sequence is 14 residues long. CDR1 and CDR2 from the germline V gene are SGHNT and YYREEE (reference sequence). DNA of the CDR3: TGTGCCAGCAGCTTGGCAGGGGGGGCCAACGTCCTGACTTTC. Translation: CASSLAGGANVLTF.

The J gene is TRBJ1-2, the V gene TRBV6-1; D not resolved. The CDR3 spans 13 residues. V was clipped by 1 base and J by 6 bases, with 9 bases between them. Per the germline V gene, CDR1 is MNHNS and CDR2 is SASEGT. CDR3 amino acids: CASSEGDSNGYTF. CDR3 DNA sequence: TGTGCCAGCAGTGAAGGGGATTCCAATGGCTACACCTTC.

The chain is built from TRBV6-5 and TRBJ2-1; D not resolved. Trimming stripped 0 bases from V and 9 bases from J, with 9 bases between. This CDR3 has 13 amino acids. Germline lookup yields CDR1 MNHEY and CDR2 SVGAGI. CDR3 nucleotides: TGTGCCAGCAGTTACTCAGGGTGGAGTGAGCAGTTCTTC. Its protein is CASSYSGWSEQFF.

The rearrangement joins TRBV6-5 to TRBJ2-1; the D gene is possibly TRBD1 (6 bases). The CDR3 has 15 residues. The germline CDR1 and CDR2 sequences are MNHEY and SVGAGI. V gave up 8 bases and J gave up 6 bases, with 20 bases separating them. CDR3 sequence (DNA): TGTGCCAGCCGGGACACCTATTCAGGAACCAATGAGCAGTTCTTC. It specifies CASRDTYSGTNEQFF.

This sequence joins TRBV7-6 and TRBJ2-3; D is uncertain. This CDR3 contains 12 residues. CDR1 and CDR2 from the germline V gene are SGHVS and FNYEAQ. V was trimmed by 5 bases and J by 2 bases, leaving 5 bases between them. The CDR3 coding sequence is TGTGCCAGCAGCCCCCACACAGATACGCAGTATTTT. This sequence encodes CASSPHTDTQYF. The full variable domain, completed using reference TRBV7-6 and TRBJ2-3, is GAGVSQSPRYKVTKRGQDVALRCDPISGHVSLYWYRQALGQGPEFLTYFNYEAQQDKSGLPNDRFSAERPEGSISTLTIQRTEQRDSAMYRCASSPHTDTQYFGPGTRLTVL.

This clone was seen a handful of times. The chain carries TRBV19 and TRBJ2-1; the D gene is possibly TRBD2 (6 bases). Germline CDR1 is LNHDA and CDR2 is SQIVND (reference sequence). The CDR3 is 14 amino acids. V gave up 7 bases and J gave up 4 bases, with 14 bases separating them. The CDR3 region has the DNA TGTGCCAGTACCCGGGACGGGACTTACAATGAGCAGTTCTTC. Residues: CASTRDGTYNEQFF.

The chain recombines TRBV14 with TRBJ1-1; the D gene is possibly TRBD1 (6 bases). V was trimmed by 2 bases and J by 5 bases, leaving 15 bases between them. CDR3 length equals 15 residues. Germline CDR1 is SGHDN and CDR2 is FVKESK. The CDR3 spells CASSQIPRGGTEAFF. For the CDR3, the DNA is TGTGCCAGCAGCCAAATTCCACGAGGGGGGACTGAAGCTTTCTTT.